This T cell receptor beta chain was identified during a study of blood T cell repertoires in COVID-19. The CDR3 has 15 residues. V shed 6 bases and J 6 bases; nucleotides not matched to a gene: 9. The germline V gene encodes CDR1 SGDLS and CDR2 YYNGEE. This clone has just a few counts. Here immunoSEQ multiplex PCR was the method, and the copy in TCRdb shows in-frame clones only, minus some. The table records roughly 86,000 clones, over 80% of them present only once. This chain connects TRBV9 to TRBJ2-1; 10 bases match TRBD2. Sample: peripheral blood. The TCR was taken from a woman between 65 and 79 years old with acute or convalescent COVID-19. CDR3 region: CASTPGLAGVNEQFF. The CDR3 coding sequence is TGTGCCAGCACCCCGGGGCTAGCGGGGGTCAATGAGCAGTTCTTC.